The clone carrying this TCR beta chain was detected a few times. This sample was included in a study of blood T cells in healthy people across ages. Together with a sample-barcoded 5' primer, a J-beta primer mix was included in a second PCR lasting about 7 to 12 cycles. Using its own MiXCR run on the 5' RACE reads, TCRdb lists one record per CDR3 protein. The data show under 2 million distinct CDR3 sequences, with approximately 32% seen just once and around 11% held by the top ten. CDR1 SGDLS and CDR2 YYNGEE come from the germline V gene. CDR3 length equals 14 residues. The V and J ends lost 3 bases and 2 bases, in that order; junction bases with no gene match: 4.

Sequenced material: blood. This sequence joins TRBV9 and TRBJ2-7; 8 bases are shared with TRBD1. The origin of this receptor is a woman younger than 45 in good health. CDR3 region: CASSAGDRPYEQYF. The CDR3 DNA is TGTGCCAGCAGCGCAGGGGACAGGCCCTACGAGCAGTACTTC.